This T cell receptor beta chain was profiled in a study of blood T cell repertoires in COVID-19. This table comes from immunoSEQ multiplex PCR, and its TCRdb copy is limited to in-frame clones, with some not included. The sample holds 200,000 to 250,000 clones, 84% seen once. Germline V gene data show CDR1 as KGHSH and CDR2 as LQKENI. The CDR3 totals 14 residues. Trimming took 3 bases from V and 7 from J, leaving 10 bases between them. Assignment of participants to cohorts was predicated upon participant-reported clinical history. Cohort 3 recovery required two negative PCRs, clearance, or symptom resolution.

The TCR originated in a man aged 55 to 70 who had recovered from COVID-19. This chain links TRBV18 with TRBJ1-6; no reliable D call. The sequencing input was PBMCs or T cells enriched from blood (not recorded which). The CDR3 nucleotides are TGTGCCAGCTCACCTGCGGGTCCCAATTCACCCCTCCACTTT. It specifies CASSPAGPNSPLHF.